The following is a TCR beta chain sequence with its context. Its antigen is as yet unknown. The sample originates from a study of cytomegalovirus exposure and HLA in healthy donors. Participants comprised healthy donors of bone marrow. General study findings and limits: Under in vitro conditions, three CMV-associated chains were confirmed as specific for CMV antigens.

Researchers ran the PCR with 60 Vbeta and 13 Jbeta primers. Produced via immunoSEQ multiplex PCR; TCRdb's table is partial and in-frame only. The table lists about 110,000 clones, 75% to 90% of them singletons, with 6.9% in the top ten. This TCR came from a man aged 30 to 45 in good health and CMV-seropositive. Specimen: PBMCs.

DNA for the CDR3: TGTGCCAGCAGTTTATCGTACAGGGACCGGGATGGCTACACCTTC. Its translation is CASSLSYRDRDGYTF. The rearrangement joins TRBV27 to TRBJ1-2; weak D call: TRBD1 (6 bases). The CDR3 is 15 residues long. Trimming shortened V by 0 bases and J by 6 bases, and 14 bases separated the two germline ends. CDR1 is MNHEY and CDR2 is SMNVEV in the germline V gene (reference sequence).